This TCR beta chain is from a study of OX40 agonist ivuxolimab in advanced cancers. Only in-frame clones appear in the TCRdb table, and some are missing; sequencing was by immunoSEQ multiplex PCR. This sample yields roughly 25,000 clones, of which roughly four fifths are seen a single time; about 15% belongs to the top ten. V was clipped by 4 bases and J by 0 bases, with 10 bases between them. The CDR3 has 15 residues. Germline V gene lookup returns CDR1 SGHKS and CDR2 YYEKEE (reference sequence). Regarding this clone: The same CDR3 also results from other DNA sequences found in this sample.

This clonotype was obtained from an adult with an advanced solid tumor such as melanoma, head and neck, liver or kidney cancer. The specimen comprised CD4+ or CD8+ T cells sorted from blood, sampled in a trial of the OX40 agonist ivuxolimab. The chain is built from TRBV5-5 and TRBJ2-2; TRBD1 or TRBD2 may be the D gene (5 bases each). The CDR3 here is CASSLGRTNTGELFF. Written as DNA, the CDR3 is TGTGCCAGCAGCCTGGGACGGACGAACACCGGGGAGCTGTTTTTT.